This T cell receptor beta chain came from a study of T cell responses to AZD1222 COVID-19 vaccine. Germline lookup yields CDR1 KGHSH and CDR2 LQKENI. The V and J ends lost 4 bases and 3 bases respectively, with 24 bases between them. This CDR3 contains 18 residues. Produced via immunoSEQ multiplex PCR; TCRdb's table is partial and in-frame only. The data contain around 150,000 clones, 92% of them singletons. V and J are TRBV18 and TRBJ1-1; unclear D gene. The receptor was derived from an adult who received the AZD1222 COVID-19 vaccine. Source: peripheral blood, taken 28 days after the second AZD1222 dose. The CDR3 nucleotides are TGTGCCAGCTCACTCCTCCCCTCCACCCTCTCAGACGACACTGAAGCTTTCTTT. Amino acid sequence: CASSLLPSTLSDDTEAFF.